The 11 T cell receptor beta chains listed next were all sequenced from one sample in a study of blood T cells in healthy people across ages. It was with a sample-barcoded 5' primer and a J-beta primer mix that a second PCR of about 7 to 12 cycles was run. Via MiXCR, TCRdb re-called the 5' RACE reads, giving one row per CDR3 protein. This table holds under 2 million distinct CDR3 sequences, roughly 32% found once. Sequenced: blood. Receptors were obtained from a woman aged 25 to 39 in good health.

The rearrangement links TRBV29-1 to TRBJ1-2; D is undetermined. CDR1 and CDR2 (germline): SQVTM, ANQGSEA. The V end was cut by 4 bases, the J end by 0 bases, with 9 bases between. The CDR3 runs 13 residues. DNA for the CDR3: TGCAGCGTTGTGACACCTACTAACTATGGCTACACCTTC. Translated: CSVVTPTNYGYTF.

This clonotype was counted between two and nine times. This chain uses TRBV20-1 with TRBJ2-3; 10 nucleotides align to TRBD2. Germline V CDR1 and CDR2: DFQATT, SNEGSKA (reference sequence). This CDR3 is 12 amino acids long. CDR3 amino acids: CRIAGGPDTQYF. The CDR3 DNA is TGCAGAATAGCGGGAGGCCCAGATACGCAGTATTTT.

The J gene is TRBJ2-1, the V gene TRBV4-1, with D possibly being TRBD2 (6 bases). V was clipped by 2 bases and J by 0 bases, with 14 bases between them. Germline assignment: CDR1 MGHRA and CDR2 YSYEKL. The CDR3 totals 17 residues. Written as DNA, the CDR3 is TGCGCCAGCAGCCAAAAGAGCGGGTACAGCTCCTACAATGAGCAGTTCTTC. It yields the protein CASSQKSGYSSYNEQFF.

The V gene is TRBV20-1, the J gene TRBJ2-7; the D gene could be TRBD1 or TRBD2 (6 bases each). Looked up from germline, CDR1 is DFQATT and CDR2 is SNEGSKA (reference sequence). This CDR3 comprises 14 residues. Trimming took 6 bases from V and 2 from J, leaving 17 bases between them. CDR3 region: CSAGGHTFAYEQYF. In nucleotides, the CDR3 is TGCAGTGCGGGGGGACATACTTTTGCCTACGAGCAGTACTTC.

This clonotype was detected only a few times. V usage is TRBV15 and J usage is TRBJ1-2; 7 bases are shared with TRBD1. Germline CDR1 is LNHNV and CDR2 is YYDKDF (reference sequence). Trimming removed 5 bases from V and 8 bases from J; junction bases left unmatched: 23. The CDR3 totals 18 residues. The CDR3 here is CATSSPPLHRGRRGGYTF. CDR3 DNA sequence: TGTGCCACCAGCTCCCCACCCCTTCACAGGGGCAGGCGGGGGGGCTACACCTTC.

Only a few counts were recorded for this clonotype. The V call is TRBV7-9, the J call TRBJ2-7, with 7 bases that match TRBD2. The DNA end is more similar to TRBJ2-5, so the J call may be wrong. In germline, CDR1 is SEHNR, CDR2 FQNEAQ (reference sequence). This CDR3 comprises 16 residues. The CDR3 DNA is TGTGCCAGCAGCTCCCTGGGGGGGGTTGGACAAGAGACCCAGTACTTC. Protein: CASSSLGGVGQETQYF.

The chain employs TRBV12-3 or TRBV12-4 and TRBJ2-1; TRBD1 matches at 9 bases. The V and J ends lost 5 bases and 5 bases, in that order; junction bases with no gene match: 13. This CDR3 has 17 residues. The CDR3 region has the DNA TGTGCCAGCAGTCCTACCTCGCGGACAGGGGCGCACAATGAGCAGTTCTTC. It encodes CASSPTSRTGAHNEQFF.

This chain connects TRBV5-1 to TRBJ2-3; D possibly corresponds to TRBD2 (7 bases). The V end lost 0 bases, the J end lost 4 bases, and 15 bases lay between the germline ends. CDR3 size: 16 residues. The V gene's germline CDR1 is SGHRS and CDR2 YFSETQ. The CDR3 region has the DNA TGCGCCAGCAGCTTGGCCATTGCGGGGGCGTCAGATACGCAGTATTTT. Translation: CASSLAIAGASDTQYF.

Only a few counts were recorded for this clonotype. The V call is TRBV12-3 or TRBV12-4, the J call TRBJ2-7; 8 nucleotides align to TRBD1. The CDR3 length is 13 residues. Germline trimming cut 5 bases from V and 4 bases from J; bases unmatched to any gene: 4. The chain's CDR3 is CASSRDRRYEQYF. CDR3 DNA: TGTGCCAGCAGTCGGGACAGGCGGTACGAGCAGTACTTC.

This clonotype has only one observation. This sequence may be a read error, since a much larger clone differs from it by one base. DNA of the CDR3: TGTGCCACCGGTAGCGGGACGGCGCAGTATTTT. It encodes CATGSGTAQYF. The V and J genes are TRBV24-1 and TRBJ2-3, with TRBD2 identical over 8 bases. Germline CDR1 KGHDR, CDR2 SFDVKD. The CDR3 extends over 11 amino acids. V gave up 9 bases and J gave up 10 bases; unmatched junction bases: 5.

The chain combines TRBV5-8 with TRBJ2-3; D is unresolved. The CDR3 sequence is 15 residues long. CDR1 is SGHTS, CDR2 YDEGEE, per germline. The ends were cut back, 3 bases at V and 2 bases at J, with 13 bases in the middle. The CDR3 region has the DNA TGTGCCAGCAGCTCAGCGATTAGGAACACAGATACGCAGTATTTT. It encodes CASSSAIRNTDTQYF.